This T cell receptor beta chain was identified during a study of human T cells and chemical hapten exposure. Study context: Patch testing placed 0.01% DPC on the upper back, with readings at 6 days. The patient population, which was mostly female, had alopecia areata, totalis or universalis.

The germline V gene encodes CDR1 GTSNPN and CDR2 SVGIG (reference sequence). V was cut by 2 bases and J by 8 bases, with 9 bases left in between. The CDR3 sequence is 11 residues long. Indicated time point: patch test 3, about 24 weeks after DPC sensitization. Regarding treatment: therapeutic diphenylcyclopropenone sensitization with weekly scalp DPC. This clonotype was seen a few times. Each CDR3 protein gets one entry after TCRdb re-called the RACE reads with MiXCR. The sample carries tens of thousands of distinct CDR3 sequences, roughly 13% recorded once. The rearrangement links TRBV30 to TRBJ1-1; tentatively, D is TRBD1 (5 bases). This TCR derives from a woman between 45 and 60 years old with alopecia areata. Some clones in this sample may be carry-over from other donors' samples. Sample: whole blood, taken in connection with sensitization to the hapten diphenylcyclopropenone (DPC). In DNA form, the CDR3 reads TGTGCCTGGAGTATTGGGGGGGAAGCTTTCTTT. This codes for CAWSIGGEAFF. Full variable domain (rest looked up from reference TRBV30 and TRBJ1-1): SQTIHQWPATLVQPVGSPLSLECTVEGTSNPNLYWYRQAAGRGLQLLFYSVGIGQISSEVPQNLSASRPQDRQFILSSKKLLLSDSGFYLCAWSIGGEAFFGQGTRLTVV.